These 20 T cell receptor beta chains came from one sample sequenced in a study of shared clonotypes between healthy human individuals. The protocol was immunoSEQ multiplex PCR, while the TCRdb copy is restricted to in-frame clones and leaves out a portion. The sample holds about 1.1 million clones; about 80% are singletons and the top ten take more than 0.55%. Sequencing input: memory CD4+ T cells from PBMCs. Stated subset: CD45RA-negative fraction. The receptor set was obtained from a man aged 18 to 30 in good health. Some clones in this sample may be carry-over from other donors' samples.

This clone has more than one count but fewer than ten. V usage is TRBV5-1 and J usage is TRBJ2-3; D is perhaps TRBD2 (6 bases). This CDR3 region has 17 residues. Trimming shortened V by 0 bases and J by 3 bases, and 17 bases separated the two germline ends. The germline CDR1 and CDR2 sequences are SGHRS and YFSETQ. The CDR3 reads CASSLDILAGRTDTQYF. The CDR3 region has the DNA TGCGCCAGCAGCTTGGATATTCTTGCGGGAAGGACAGATACGCAGTATTTT.

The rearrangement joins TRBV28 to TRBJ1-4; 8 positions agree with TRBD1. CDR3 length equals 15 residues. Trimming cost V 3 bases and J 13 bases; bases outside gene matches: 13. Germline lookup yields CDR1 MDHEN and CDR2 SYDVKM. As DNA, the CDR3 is TGTGCCAGCAGTTTGTCGCTCGGACAGGGTAATAGACTGTTTTTT. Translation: CASSLSLGQGNRLFF.

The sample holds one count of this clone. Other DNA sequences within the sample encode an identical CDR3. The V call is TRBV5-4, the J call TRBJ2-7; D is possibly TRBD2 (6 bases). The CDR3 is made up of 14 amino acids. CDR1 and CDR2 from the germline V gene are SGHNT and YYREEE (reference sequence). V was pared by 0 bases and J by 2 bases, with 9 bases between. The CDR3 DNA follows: TGTGCCAGCAGCTTGGGAGCGGGCCCCTACGAGCAGTACTTC. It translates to CASSLGAGPYEQYF.

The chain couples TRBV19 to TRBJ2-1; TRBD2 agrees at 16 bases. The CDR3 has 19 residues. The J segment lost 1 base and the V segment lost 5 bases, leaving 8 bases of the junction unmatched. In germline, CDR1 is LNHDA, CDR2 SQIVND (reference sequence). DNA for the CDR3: TGTGCCAGTAGTTCCGGGACTAGCGGGAGGGCTGGGTCCTACAATGAGCAGTTCTTC. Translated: CASSSGTSGRAGSYNEQFF.

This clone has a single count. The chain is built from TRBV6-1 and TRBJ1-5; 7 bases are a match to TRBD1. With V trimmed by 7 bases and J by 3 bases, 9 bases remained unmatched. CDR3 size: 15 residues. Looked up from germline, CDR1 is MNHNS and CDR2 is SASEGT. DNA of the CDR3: TGTGCCAGCAACCTACGGGACAGAATCAATCAGCCCCAGCATTTT. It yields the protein CASNLRDRINQPQHF.

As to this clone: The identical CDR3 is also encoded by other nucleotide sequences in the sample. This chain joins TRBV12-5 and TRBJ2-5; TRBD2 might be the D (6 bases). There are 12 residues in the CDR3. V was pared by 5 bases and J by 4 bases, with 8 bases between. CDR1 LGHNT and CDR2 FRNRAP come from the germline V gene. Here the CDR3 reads CASGLGGETQYF. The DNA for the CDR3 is TGTGCTAGTGGTCTCGGGGGAGAGACCCAGTACTTC.

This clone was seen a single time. The CDR3 DNA is TGCGCCAGCAGCTTGTTGGGACAGCCTAATGAAGGGCTGTTTTTT. It is translated as CASSLLGQPNEGLFF. The chain is built from TRBV5-1 and TRBJ1-4, with 7 nucleotides matching TRBD1. The CDR3 length is 15 residues. Germline assignment: CDR1 SGHRS and CDR2 YFSETQ. After removal of 1 base from V and 14 bases from J, the junction contained 14 bases not matched to a gene.

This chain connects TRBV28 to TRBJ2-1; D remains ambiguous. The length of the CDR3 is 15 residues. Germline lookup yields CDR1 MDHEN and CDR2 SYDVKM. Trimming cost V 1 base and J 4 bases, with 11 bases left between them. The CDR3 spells CASSLYGVSYNEQFF. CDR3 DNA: TGTGCCAGCAGTTTATATGGGGTCTCTTACAATGAGCAGTTCTTC.

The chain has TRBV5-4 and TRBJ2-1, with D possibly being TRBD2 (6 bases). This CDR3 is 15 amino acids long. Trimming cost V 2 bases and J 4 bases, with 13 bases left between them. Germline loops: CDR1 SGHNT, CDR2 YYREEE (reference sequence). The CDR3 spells CASSFGGSIYNEQFF. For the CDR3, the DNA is TGTGCCAGCAGCTTCGGAGGGTCTATTTACAATGAGCAGTTCTTC.

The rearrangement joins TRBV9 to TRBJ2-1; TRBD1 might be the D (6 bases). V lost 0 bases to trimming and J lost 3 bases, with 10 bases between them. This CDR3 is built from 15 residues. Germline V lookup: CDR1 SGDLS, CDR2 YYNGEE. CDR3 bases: TGTGCCAGCAGCGTAGAACAGGGACACTACAATGAGCAGTTCTTC. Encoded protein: CASSVEQGHYNEQFF.

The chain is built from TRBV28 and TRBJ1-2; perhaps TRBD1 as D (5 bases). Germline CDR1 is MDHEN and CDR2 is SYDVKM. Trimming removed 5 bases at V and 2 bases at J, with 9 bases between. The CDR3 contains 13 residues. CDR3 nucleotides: TGTGCCAGCAGTCAGGGTGGAAACTATGGCTACACCTTC. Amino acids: CASSQGGNYGYTF.

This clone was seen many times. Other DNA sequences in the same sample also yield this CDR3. For the CDR3, the DNA is TGTGCCAGCAGTGGCAACAGGGGGTGGGGAGCTGAAGCTTTCTTT. Translation gives CASSGNRGWGAEAFF. This chain uses TRBV25-1 with TRBJ1-1; 8 bases fit TRBD1. Germline V lookup: CDR1 MGHDK, CDR2 SYGVNS. The CDR3 totals 15 residues. Germline trimming cut 4 bases from V and 6 bases from J; bases unmatched to any gene: 10.

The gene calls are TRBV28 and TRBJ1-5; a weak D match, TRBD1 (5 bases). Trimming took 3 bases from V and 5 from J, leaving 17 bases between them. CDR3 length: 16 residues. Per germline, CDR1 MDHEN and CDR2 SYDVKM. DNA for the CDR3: TGTGCCAGCAGTTTTAGTGCGGGGCGCTGGGATCAGCCCCAGCATTTT. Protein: CASSFSAGRWDQPQHF.

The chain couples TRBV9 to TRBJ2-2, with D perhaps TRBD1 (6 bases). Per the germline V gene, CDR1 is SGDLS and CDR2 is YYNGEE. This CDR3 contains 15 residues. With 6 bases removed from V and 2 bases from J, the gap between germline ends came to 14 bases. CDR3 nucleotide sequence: TGTGCCAGCACGCCGCGAGGGGGTAACACCGGGGAGCTGTTTTTT. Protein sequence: CASTPRGGNTGELFF.

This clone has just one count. DNA for the CDR3: TGCGCCAGCAGCTCCCTGGTAGGCACCGGGGAGCTGTTTTTT. This sequence encodes CASSSLVGTGELFF. V is TRBV5-1 and J is TRBJ2-2, with D uncertain. The CDR3 loop spans 14 amino acids. V shed 3 bases and J shed 4 bases, with 10 bases lying between them. Germline loops: CDR1 SGHRS, CDR2 YFSETQ.

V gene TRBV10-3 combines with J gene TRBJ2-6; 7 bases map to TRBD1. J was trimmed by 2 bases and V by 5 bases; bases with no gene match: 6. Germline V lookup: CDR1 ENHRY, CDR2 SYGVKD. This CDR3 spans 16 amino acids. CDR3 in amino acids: CAISRNRGAGANVLTF. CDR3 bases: TGTGCCATCAGTAGAAACAGGGGAGCTGGGGCCAACGTCCTGACTTTC.

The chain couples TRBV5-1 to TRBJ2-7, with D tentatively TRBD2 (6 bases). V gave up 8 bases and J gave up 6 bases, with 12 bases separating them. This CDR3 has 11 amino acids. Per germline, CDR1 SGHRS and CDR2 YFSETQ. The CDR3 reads CASKEGGEQYF. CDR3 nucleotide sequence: TGCGCCAGTAAGGAGGGTGGCGAGCAGTACTTC.

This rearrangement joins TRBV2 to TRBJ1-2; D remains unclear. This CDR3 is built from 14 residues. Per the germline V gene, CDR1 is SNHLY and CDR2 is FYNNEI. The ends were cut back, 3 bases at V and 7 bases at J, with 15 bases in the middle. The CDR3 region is CASSDTVIGSGYTF. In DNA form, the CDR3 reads TGTGCCAGCAGTGACACGGTGATAGGGTCTGGCTACACCTTC.

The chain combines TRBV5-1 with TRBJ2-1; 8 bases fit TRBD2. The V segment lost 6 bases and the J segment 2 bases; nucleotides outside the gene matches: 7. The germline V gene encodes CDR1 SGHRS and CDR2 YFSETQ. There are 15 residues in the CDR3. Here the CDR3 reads CASKRLALTYNEQFF. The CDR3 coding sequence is TGCGCCAGCAAAAGACTAGCGCTAACCTACAATGAGCAGTTCTTC.

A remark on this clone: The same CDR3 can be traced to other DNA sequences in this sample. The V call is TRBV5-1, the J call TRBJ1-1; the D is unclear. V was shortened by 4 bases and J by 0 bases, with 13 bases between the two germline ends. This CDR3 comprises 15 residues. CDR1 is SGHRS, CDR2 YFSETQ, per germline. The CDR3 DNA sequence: TGCGCCAGCAGCCTCAAAACTGGAATGAACACTGAAGCTTTCTTT. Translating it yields CASSLKTGMNTEAFF. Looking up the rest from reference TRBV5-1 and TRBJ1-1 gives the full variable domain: KAGVTQTPRYLIKTRGQQVTLSCSPISGHRSVSWYQQTPGQGLQFLFEYFSETQRNKGNFPGRFSGRQFSNSRSEMNVSTLELGDSALYLCASSLKTGMNTEAFFGQGTRLTVV.